This T cell receptor beta chain was sequenced in a study of blood T cell repertoires in COVID-19. Study background: Acute and convalescent COVID-19 specimens originated in the United States, Italy and Spain. T cells, B-cell-depleted T cells, or PBMCs provided the cDNA or gDNA that served as material.

The CDR3 spans 12 residues. V was pared by 6 bases and J by 0 bases, with 5 bases between. Germline loops: CDR1 LGHDT, CDR2 YNNKEL (reference sequence). Methods used by the authors: Cell counts per sample came from amplifying reference gene primers. Method: immunoSEQ multiplex PCR; TCRdb's copy keeps in-frame clones and lacks some. V and J calls and clone size are those listed in that table; D and trimming were worked out from the DNA. Of about 34,000 clones in the sample, about 80% were seen once. The chain has TRBV3-1 (or the pseudogene TRBV3-2) and TRBJ1-2; D remains ambiguous. The sequenced sample consisted of peripheral blood. The TCR originated in a woman in her 70s with acute or convalescent COVID-19. The CDR3 protein is CASRSPNYGYTF. The CDR3 bases are TGTGCCAGCAGGAGTCCTAACTATGGCTACACCTTC.